This is a list of T cell receptor beta chains from one sample in a study of cytomegalovirus exposure and HLA in healthy donors. This table comes from immunoSEQ multiplex PCR, and its TCRdb copy is limited to in-frame clones, with some not included. This repertoire shows roughly 110,000 clones, 77% found once; its top ten account for under 5%. The specimen sequenced was PBMCs. The receptors stem from a male donor in good health and CMV-seronegative. Each CDR3 is given with its conserved first and last residue. A D gene is named only where the DNA matches it firmly. A clone size is listed for some rows: how often the clone was seen (once, few, many), or a class if it is expanded.

d_gene	abundance	v_gene	j_gene	CDR3nt	CDR3aa
NA	NA	TRBV5-4	TRBJ2-5	TGTGCCAGCAGCCCTACTTTAGCGGAAGTACAAGAGACCCAGTACTTC	CASSPTLAEVQETQYF
TRBD1	NA	TRBV28	TRBJ1-2	TGTGCCAGCAGTGTGGGACAGAACTATGGCTACACCTTC	CASSVGQNYGYTF
TRBD1	NA	TRBV10-2	TRBJ1-1	TGCGCCAGCACCCCACAGGGGATGAACACTGAAGCTTTCTTT	CASTPQGMNTEAFF
NA	NA	TRBV27	TRBJ2-5	TGTGCCAGCAGTTCCCCCGGGAGCGTGAAAAAGACCCAGTACTTC	CASSSPGSVKKTQYF
NA	few	TRBV7-9	TRBJ2-7	TGTACCAGCAGTTTAGAGGGGGGGCCTACCTACGAGCAGTACTTC	CTSSLEGGPTYEQYF
TRBD1	NA	TRBV5-8	TRBJ1-2	TGTGCCAGCAGCAAATCCGGACAGGGGACGTATGGCTACACCTTC	CASSKSGQGTYGYTF
NA	NA	TRBV2	TRBJ2-3	TGTGCCAGCAGGGGGCGTACGCAGTATTTT	CASRGRTQYF
TRBD1	NA	TRBV5-1	TRBJ1-4	TGCGCCAGCAGCTGGACAGGGGGGGGTGAAAAACTGTTTTTT	CASSWTGGGEKLFF
TRBD1	NA	TRBV9	TRBJ2-2	TGTGCCAGCAGCGGGACAGGGGGCGCGAGCACCGGGGAGCTGTTTTTT	CASSGTGGASTGELFF
NA	NA	TRBV10-3	TRBJ2-3	TGTGCCATGGGCGCTACGCAGTATTTT	CAMGATQYF
NA	NA	TRBV6-5	TRBJ1-2	TGTGCCAGCAGTTGGCAGGGGTCTACGGTCTACACCTTC	CASSWQGSTVYTF
TRBD1	NA	TRBV7-2	TRBJ1-3	TGTGCCAGCAGCTTCACAGGGGTAGGAAACACCATATATTTT	CASSFTGVGNTIYF
TRBD2	NA	TRBV6-1	TRBJ2-7	TGTGCCAGCAGTGCCACTTTAGCGGGAGTGAGCTACGAGCAGTACTTC	CASSATLAGVSYEQYF
TRBD2	NA	TRBV7-3	TRBJ2-7	TGTGCCAGCAGTTTAGCGGGAGGGCCCTACGAGCAGTACTTC	CASSLAGGPYEQYF
NA	few	TRBV28	TRBJ2-3	TGTGCCATTAGGGGGGGTGTGGGGTCCTATACGCAGTATTTT	CAIRGGVGSYTQYF
TRBD1	NA	TRBV11-1	TRBJ2-7	TGTGCCAGCAGCTTAGCTTTAACAGGGGCCTACGAGCAGTACTTC	CASSLALTGAYEQYF
NA	NA	TRBV5-1	TRBJ2-3	TGCGCCAGCAGCTTGGAGGCCCCGGGGACAGATACGCAGTATTTT	CASSLEAPGTDTQYF
TRBD1	NA	TRBV5-4	TRBJ1-1	TGTGCCAGCAGCTGGACAGGGGGCACTGAAGCTTTCTTT	CASSWTGGTEAFF
NA	NA	TRBV5-4	TRBJ1-3	TGTGCCAGCAGCCCCATAAAATCGGTGGGCCGGCCAAGAAACACCATATATTTT	CASSPIKSVGRPRNTIYF
TRBD1	NA	TRBV13	TRBJ2-7	TGTGCCAGCAGCCCCGAGCAGGGGGCGTACGAGCAGTACTTC	CASSPEQGAYEQYF
TRBD2	NA	TRBV2	TRBJ2-7	TGTGCCAGCAGGGCTAGCGGGAGCTCCTACGAGCAGTACTTC	CASRASGSSYEQYF
TRBD1	NA	TRBV5-1	TRBJ2-7	TGCGCCAGCAGCAGGGACAGGAAGCCCTACGAGCAGTACTTC	CASSRDRKPYEQYF
NA	NA	TRBV28	TRBJ2-7	TGTGCCAGCTCTCCAGCGGGCACGACCTCCTACGAGCAGTACTTC	CASSPAGTTSYEQYF
NA	NA	TRBV25-1	TRBJ2-7	TGTGCCAGCAGTGAATCCCCCCCTCCTAAGCAGTACTTC	CASSESPPPKQYF
NA	NA	TRBV11-2	TRBJ1-4	TGTGCCAGCAGCTTAGTCGGGAAAGATAATGAAAAACTGTTTTTT	CASSLVGKDNEKLFF
NA	NA	TRBV19	TRBJ2-7	TGTGCCAGTAGCTCGGGGGGCGCTTCCTACGAGCAGTACTTC	CASSSGGASYEQYF